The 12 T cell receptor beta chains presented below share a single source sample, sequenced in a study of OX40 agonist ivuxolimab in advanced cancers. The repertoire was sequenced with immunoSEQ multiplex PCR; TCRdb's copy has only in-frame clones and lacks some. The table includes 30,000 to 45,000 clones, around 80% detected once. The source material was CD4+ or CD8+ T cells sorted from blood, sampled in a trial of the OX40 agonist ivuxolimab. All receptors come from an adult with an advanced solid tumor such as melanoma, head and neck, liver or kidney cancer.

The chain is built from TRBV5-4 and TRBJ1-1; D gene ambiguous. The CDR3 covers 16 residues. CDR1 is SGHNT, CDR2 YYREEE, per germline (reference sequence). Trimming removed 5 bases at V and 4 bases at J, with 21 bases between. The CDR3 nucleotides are TGTGCCAGCAGTCCTAAGGTATTTAGGTCACCCACTGAAGCTTTCTTT. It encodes CASSPKVFRSPTEAFF. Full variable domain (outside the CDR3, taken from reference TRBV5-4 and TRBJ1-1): ETGVTQSPTHLIKTRGQQVTLRCSSQSGHNTVSWYQQALGQGPQFIFQYYREEENGRGNFPPRFSGLQFPNYSSELNVNALELDDSALYLCASSPKVFRSPTEAFFGQGTRLTVV.

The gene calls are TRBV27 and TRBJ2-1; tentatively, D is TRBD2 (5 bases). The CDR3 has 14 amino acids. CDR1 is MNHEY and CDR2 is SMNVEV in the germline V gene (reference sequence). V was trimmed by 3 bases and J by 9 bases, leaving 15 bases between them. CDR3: CASSFLLRETEQFF. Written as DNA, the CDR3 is TGTGCCAGCAGTTTTCTCCTTCGGGAAACTGAGCAGTTCTTC.

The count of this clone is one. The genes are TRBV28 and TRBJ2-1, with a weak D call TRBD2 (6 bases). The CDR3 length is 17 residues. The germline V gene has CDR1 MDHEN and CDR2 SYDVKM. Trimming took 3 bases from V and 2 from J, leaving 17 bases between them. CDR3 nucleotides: TGTGCCAGCAGTTTCTTCCTGGCGGGATTCGCCTACAATGAGCAGTTCTTC. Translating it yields CASSFFLAGFAYNEQFF.

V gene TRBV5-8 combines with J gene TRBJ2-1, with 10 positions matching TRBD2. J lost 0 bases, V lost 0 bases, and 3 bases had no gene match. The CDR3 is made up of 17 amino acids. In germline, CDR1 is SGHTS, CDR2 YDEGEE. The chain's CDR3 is CASSLGLAGYSYNEQFF. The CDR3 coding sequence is TGTGCCAGCAGCTTGGGACTAGCGGGTTACTCCTACAATGAGCAGTTCTTC. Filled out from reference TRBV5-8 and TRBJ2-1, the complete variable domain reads EAGVTQSPTHLIKTRGQQATLRCSPISGHTSVYWYQQALGLGLQFLLWYDEGEERNRGNFPPRFSGRQFPNYSSELNVNALELEDSALYLCASSLGLAGYSYNEQFFGPGTRLTVL.

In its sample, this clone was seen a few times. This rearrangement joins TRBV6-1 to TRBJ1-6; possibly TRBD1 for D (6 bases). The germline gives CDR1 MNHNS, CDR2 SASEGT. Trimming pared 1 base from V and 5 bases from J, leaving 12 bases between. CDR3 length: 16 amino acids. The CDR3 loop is CASSEGGGLHNSPLHF. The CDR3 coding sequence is TGTGCCAGCAGTGAAGGAGGGGGACTCCATAATTCACCCCTCCACTTT.

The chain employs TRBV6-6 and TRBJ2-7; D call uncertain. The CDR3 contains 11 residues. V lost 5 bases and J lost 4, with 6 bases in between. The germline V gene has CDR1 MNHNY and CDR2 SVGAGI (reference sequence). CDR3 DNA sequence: TGTGCCAGCAGTCGCGAGTACGAGCAGTACTTC. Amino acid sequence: CASSREYEQYF.

The CDR3 reads CASSYGRRTTNSPLHF. The CDR3 DNA sequence: TGTGCCAGCAGCTATGGACGGCGTACTACAAATTCACCCCTCCACTTT. The rearrangement links TRBV5-4 to TRBJ1-6; D not certain. Per the germline V gene, CDR1 is SGHNT and CDR2 is YYREEE (reference sequence). V dropped 3 bases and J dropped 7 bases, with 17 bases sitting between them. The CDR3 is 16 amino acids. The full variable domain, completed using reference TRBV5-4 and TRBJ1-6, is ETGVTQSPTHLIKTRGQQVTLRCSSQSGHNTVSWYQQALGQGPQFIFQYYREEENGRGNFPPRFSGLQFPNYSSELNVNALELDDSALYLCASSYGRRTTNSPLHFGNGTRLTVT.

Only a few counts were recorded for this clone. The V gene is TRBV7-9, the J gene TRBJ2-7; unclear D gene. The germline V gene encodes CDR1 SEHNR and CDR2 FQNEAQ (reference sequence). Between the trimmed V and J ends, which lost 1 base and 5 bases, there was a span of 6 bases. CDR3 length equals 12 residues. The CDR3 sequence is CASSLVTNEQYF. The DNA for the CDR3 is TGTGCCAGCAGCTTAGTCACGAACGAGCAGTACTTC.

For the CDR3, the DNA is TGTGCCAGCAGTTCTTCCCGGACAGGGAGGACCGGGGAGCTGTTTTTT. Amino acids: CASSSSRTGRTGELFF. This rearrangement joins TRBV6-5 to TRBJ2-2; 8 nucleotides agree with TRBD1. Germline CDR1 is MNHEY and CDR2 is SVGAGI. CDR3 size: 16 residues. V lost 4 bases and J lost 5; bases outside the gene matches: 9.

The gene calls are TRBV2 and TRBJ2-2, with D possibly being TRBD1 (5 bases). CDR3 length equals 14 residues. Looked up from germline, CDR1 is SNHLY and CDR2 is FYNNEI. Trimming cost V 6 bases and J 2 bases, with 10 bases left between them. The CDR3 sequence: CASRQTVNTGELFF. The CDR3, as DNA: TGTGCCAGCAGACAGACAGTAAACACCGGGGAGCTGTTTTTT.

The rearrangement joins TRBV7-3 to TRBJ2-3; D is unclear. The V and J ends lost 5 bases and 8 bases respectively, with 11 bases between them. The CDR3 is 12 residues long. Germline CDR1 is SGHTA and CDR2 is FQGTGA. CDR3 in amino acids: CASSPSHGTQYF. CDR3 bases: TGTGCCAGCAGCCCGTCCCACGGTACGCAGTATTTT.

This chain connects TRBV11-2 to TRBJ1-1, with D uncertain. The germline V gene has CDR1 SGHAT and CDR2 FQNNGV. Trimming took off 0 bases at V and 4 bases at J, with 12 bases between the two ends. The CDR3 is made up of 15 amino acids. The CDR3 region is CASSLDQISGTEAFF. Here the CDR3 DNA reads TGTGCCAGCAGCTTAGATCAAATCTCCGGCACTGAAGCTTTCTTT. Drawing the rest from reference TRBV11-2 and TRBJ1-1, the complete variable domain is EAGVAQSPRYKIIEKRQSVAFWCNPISGHATLYWYQQILGQGPKLLIQFQNNGVVDDSQLPKDRFSAERLKGVDSTLKIQPAKLEDSAVYLCASSLDQISGTEAFFGQGTRLTVV.